Listed below are T cell receptor beta chains from one sample, sequenced in a study of neoadjuvant anti-PD-1 for oral cavity cancer. TCRdb's copy holds only in-frame clones and misses some; the assay was immunoSEQ multiplex PCR. The profile shows around 8,000 clones, about 62% of them singletons. The starting material was PBMCs, obtained after nivolumab (anti-PD-1) treatment. All receptors come from a person aged 35-79 years with oral cavity squamous cell carcinoma. CDR3s include the opening cysteine and the closing phenylalanine or tryptophan. Each record gives: V gene, J gene, clone size, D gene, CDR3 protein, CDR3 DNA. A D gene is named only where the DNA matches it firmly. Clone size is stated in some rows and not others, as once, few, many or a class when expanded.

>TRBV2|TRBJ1-2|NA|NA
CATPGPPANGYTF
TGTGCCACTCCGGGACCCCCGGCGAATGGCTACACCTTC
>TRBV7-3|TRBJ2-7|NA|TRBD2
CASSLTSGGAYEQYF
TGTGCCAGCAGCCTCACTAGCGGGGGGGCCTACGAGCAGTACTTC
>TRBV15|TRBJ2-3|NA|TRBD1
CATSRGQSGDTQYF
TGTGCCACCAGCAGGGGACAGTCGGGGGATACGCAGTATTTT
>TRBV7-2|TRBJ2-1|few|NA
CASSAPGYRALNEQFF
TGTGCCAGCAGCGCCCCGGGATACCGGGCACTCAATGAGCAGTTCTTC
>TRBV5-1|TRBJ2-4|few|TRBD1
CASSGGTGENIQYF
TGCGCCAGCAGCGGCGGGACAGGGGAAAACATTCAGTACTTC
>TRBV5-6|TRBJ2-5|NA|NA
CASSSSLGPGETQYF
TGTGCCAGCAGCTCATCCCTCGGGCCCGGGGAGACCCAGTACTTC
>TRBV28|TRBJ1-1|NA|NA
CASLIQVGGTEAFF
TGTGCCAGTCTAATTCAGGTGGGGGGCACTGAAGCTTTCTTT
>TRBV4-1|TRBJ1-2|NA|TRBD1
CASSQDRQGFGYTF
TGCGCCAGCAGCCAAGATCGACAGGGTTTTGGCTACACCTTC
>TRBV5-4|TRBJ2-2|NA|NA
CASSPHGLENTGELFF
TGTGCCAGCAGCCCCCACGGGCTAGAGAACACCGGGGAGCTGTTTTTT
>TRBV19|TRBJ2-1|NA|TRBD1
CASSGQAYNEQFF
TGTGCCAGTAGTGGACAGGCCTACAATGAGCAGTTCTTC
>TRBV2|TRBJ1-4|NA|NA
CASSEVRGEIFEKLFF
TGTGCCAGCAGTGAAGTCAGGGGCGAAATTTTTGAAAAACTGTTTTTT
>TRBV7-2|TRBJ1-1|few|NA
CASSLGGPTNPTEAFF
TGTGCCAGCAGCTTAGGGGGACCGACTAACCCCACTGAAGCTTTCTTT
>TRBV7-9|TRBJ2-7|NA|NA
CASSLAGGALTEQYF
TGTGCCAGCAGCTTAGCGGGGGGCGCATTAACCGAGCAGTACTTC
>TRBV5-4|TRBJ2-1|NA|TRBD1
CASSLELQGARLQFF
TGTGCCAGCAGCTTGGAGCTACAGGGGGCGCGCCTCCAGTTCTTC
>TRBV4-1|TRBJ1-4|NA|NA
CASSTGQHGGKLFF
TGCGCCAGCAGCACCGGACAGCACGGGGGAAAACTGTTTTTT
>TRBV5-1|TRBJ2-5|NA|TRBD2
CASSLVAGSETQYF
TGCGCCAGCAGCTTGGTAGCGGGTTCAGAGACCCAGTACTTC
>TRBV7-9|TRBJ2-3|NA|NA
CASSRTDTQYF
TGTGCCAGCAGTCGCACAGATACGCAGTATTTT
>TRBV11-2|TRBJ1-5|NA|NA
CASSLGEGVPQHF
TGTGCCAGCAGCTTAGGGGAGGGCGTGCCCCAGCATTTT
>TRBV18|TRBJ2-1|NA|TRBD1
CASSGTGGYNEQFF
TGTGCCAGCTCCGGGACAGGGGGCTACAATGAGCAGTTCTTC
>TRBV5-1|TRBJ1-2|NA|NA
CASSVSGGGVGYGYTF
TGCGCCAGCAGTGTTTCTGGAGGAGGGGTAGGCTATGGCTACACCTTC
>TRBV15|TRBJ1-1|NA|NA
CATSRPRATSNTEAFF
TGTGCCACCAGCAGACCCCGTGCCACCTCGAACACTGAAGCTTTCTTT
>TRBV15|TRBJ1-5|NA|TRBD1
CATSPPRQGSNQPQHF
TGTGCCACCAGCCCTCCCAGACAGGGGAGCAATCAGCCCCAGCATTTT
>TRBV19|TRBJ1-4|NA|NA
CASSTDGRGTNEKLFF
TGTGCCAGTAGTACAGATGGCCGGGGAACTAATGAAAAACTGTTTTTT
>TRBV7-8|TRBJ2-1|NA|NA
CASSLGRRNEQFF
TGTGCCAGCAGCTTAGGTAGGCGCAATGAGCAGTTCTTC
>TRBV4-3|TRBJ1-3|few|NA
CASSQDLVSGSSPGNTIYF
TGCGCCAGCAGCCAAGATCTAGTTAGTGGCTCCTCTCCTGGAAACACCATATATTTT
>TRBV19|TRBJ1-6|NA|NA
CASHPGRGSPLHF
TGTGCCAGCCACCCGGGCCGAGGTTCACCCCTCCACTTT
>TRBV4-3|TRBJ2-2|NA|NA
CASSQEVTGELFF
TGCGCCAGCAGCCAAGAGGTAACCGGGGAGCTGTTTTTT
>TRBV15|TRBJ1-1|few|NA
CATSRGYGEGNTEAFF
TGTGCCACCAGCAGAGGCTACGGGGAGGGGAACACTGAAGCTTTCTTT
>TRBV5-1|TRBJ2-7|NA|NA
CASSRLGRYEQYF
TGCGCCAGCAGCCGGTTGGGGCGCTACGAGCAGTACTTC
>TRBV7-2|TRBJ1-1|few|TRBD1
CASSRDRGNTEAFF
TGTGCCAGCAGCAGGGACAGAGGCAACACTGAAGCTTTCTTT
>TRBV10-1|TRBJ2-1|few|NA
CASSPGASSYNEQFF
TGCGCCAGCAGCCCGGGCGCTAGCTCCTACAATGAGCAGTTCTTC
>TRBV6-1|TRBJ1-1|NA|NA
CASSELYTWDTEAFF
TGTGCCAGCAGTGAACTCTACACTTGGGACACTGAAGCTTTCTTT
>TRBV18|TRBJ2-5|few|NA
CASSWGPQETQYF
TGTGCCAGCTCATGGGGGCCCCAAGAGACCCAGTACTTC
>TRBV18|TRBJ2-7|few|NA
CASSNGYEQYF
TGTGCCAGCTCAAACGGCTACGAGCAGTACTTC
>TRBV4-2|TRBJ2-2|few|TRBD1
CASSRDRASAGELFF
TGTGCCAGCAGCCGGGACAGGGCCAGCGCCGGGGAGCTGTTTTTT
>TRBV6-5|TRBJ2-7|NA|NA
CASSRGTAIYEQYF
TGTGCCAGCAGTAGAGGGACCGCGATCTACGAGCAGTACTTC
>TRBV6-6|TRBJ2-1|NA|TRBD1
CASSNGWDRGYNEQFF
TGTGCCAGCAGTAACGGGTGGGACAGGGGCTACAATGAGCAGTTCTTC
>TRBV4-1|TRBJ2-1|once|NA
CASSQESGRLINEQFF
TGCGCCAGCAGCCAAGAGTCAGGGCGCCTAATTAATGAGCAGTTCTTC
>TRBV7-9|TRBJ2-2|NA|NA
CASILGTGELFF
TGTGCCAGCATCCTCGGGACCGGGGAGCTGTTTTTT
>TRBV9|TRBJ2-5|few|NA
CASSVGAQRSGQTQYF
TGTGCCAGCAGCGTAGGAGCCCAGCGGAGCGGGCAGACCCAGTACTTC
>TRBV5-4|TRBJ1-4|NA|TRBD1
CASSLGNRGHINEKLFF
TGTGCCAGCAGCTTGGGCAACAGGGGGCACATTAATGAAAAACTGTTTTTT
>TRBV4-3|TRBJ1-6|NA|NA
CASSLEYLYNSPLHF
TGCGCCAGCAGCCTGGAGTACCTCTATAATTCACCCCTCCACTTT
>TRBV4-1|TRBJ2-1|once|NA
CASSPEERALEQFF
TGCGCCAGCAGCCCTGAGGAGAGAGCGCTCGAGCAGTTCTTC
>TRBV15|TRBJ2-6|NA|NA
CATSNGLNSGANVLTF
TGTGCCACCAGCAACGGACTGAACTCTGGGGCCAACGTCCTGACTTTC
>TRBV2|TRBJ1-4|few|NA
CASREGNEKLFF
TGTGCCAGCAGGGAAGGGAATGAAAAACTGTTTTTT
>TRBV19|TRBJ2-5|NA|TRBD2
CASSTPSSGQETQYF
TGTGCCAGTAGTACGCCTTCTAGCGGCCAAGAGACCCAGTACTTC